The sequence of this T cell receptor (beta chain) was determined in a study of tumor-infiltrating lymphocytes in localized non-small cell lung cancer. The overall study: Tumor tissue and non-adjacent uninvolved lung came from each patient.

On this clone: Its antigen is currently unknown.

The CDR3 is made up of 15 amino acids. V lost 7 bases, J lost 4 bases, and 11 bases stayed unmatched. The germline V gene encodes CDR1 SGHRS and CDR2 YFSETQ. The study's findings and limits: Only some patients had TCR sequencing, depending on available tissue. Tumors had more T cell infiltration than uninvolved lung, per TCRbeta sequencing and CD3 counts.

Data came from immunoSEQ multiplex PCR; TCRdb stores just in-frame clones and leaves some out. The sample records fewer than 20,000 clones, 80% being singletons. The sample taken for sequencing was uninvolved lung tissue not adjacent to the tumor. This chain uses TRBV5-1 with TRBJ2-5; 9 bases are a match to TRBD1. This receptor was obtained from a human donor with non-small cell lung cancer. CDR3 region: CASRLGQGTGETQYF. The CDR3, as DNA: TGCGCCAGCCGACTTGGACAGGGGACGGGAGAGACCCAGTACTTC.